Each of the 25 T cell receptor beta chains below was sequenced from the same sample in a study of OX40 agonist ivuxolimab in advanced cancers. This table comes from immunoSEQ multiplex PCR, and its TCRdb copy is limited to in-frame clones, with some not included. Found here are 18,000 or so clones, 72% of them singletons; the top ten hold roughly 24%. The sequencing used CD4+ or CD8+ T cells sorted from blood, collected in a trial of the OX40 agonist ivuxolimab. These receptors were taken from an adult with an advanced solid tumor such as melanoma, head and neck, liver or kidney cancer.

The chain joins TRBV19 to TRBJ2-7; TRBD1 aligns across 12 bases. Trimming at V came to 1 base and at J to 6 bases, leaving 7 bases not matched to a gene. This CDR3 is 16 amino acids long. Germline values: CDR1 LNHDA, CDR2 SQIVND (reference sequence). CDR3 sequence (DNA): TGTGCCAGTAGTATAGGCGCCGGGACAGGGGGCGGCGAGCAGTACTTC. This gives the protein CASSIGAGTGGGEQYF.

This chain connects TRBV7-2 to TRBJ1-1, with no clear D. This CDR3 region has 13 residues. Germline values: CDR1 SGHTA, CDR2 FQGNSA. Trimming removed 5 bases from V and 4 bases from J, with 11 bases in between. CDR3: CASSLGVGTEAFF. The CDR3 DNA reads TGTGCCAGCAGCCTGGGAGTGGGCACTGAAGCTTTCTTT. Full variable domain (missing parts from reference TRBV7-2 and TRBJ1-1): GAGVSQSPSNKVTEKGKDVELRCDPISGHTALYWYRQSLGQGLEFLIYFQGNSAPDKSGLPSDRFSAERTGGSVSTLTIQRTQQEDSAVYLCASSLGVGTEAFFGQGTRLTVV.

The rearrangement links TRBV7-3 to TRBJ2-7, with no clear D. The CDR3 totals 15 residues. Germline V gene lookup returns CDR1 SGHTA and CDR2 FQGTGA. Trimming removed 6 bases from V and 3 bases from J, with 18 bases in between. The DNA for the CDR3 is TGTGCCAGCAGTCTCGATGAGAAGACTCGCTACGAGCAGTACTTC. Translating it yields CASSLDEKTRYEQYF.

This sequence joins TRBV28 and TRBJ2-3; TRBD2 matches 7 bases. The CDR3 sequence is 19 residues long. Germline V gene lookup returns CDR1 MDHEN and CDR2 SYDVKM. V trimming: 7 bases; J trimming: 0 bases; junction bases outside the gene matches: 19. The CDR3 protein is CASISRRKLADPSTDTQYF. CDR3 coding DNA: TGTGCCAGCATTTCCCGCCGGAAGCTAGCGGACCCTAGCACAGATACGCAGTATTTT.

V is TRBV7-9 and J is TRBJ2-2; unclear D gene. CDR3 length: 10 residues. From germline, CDR1 is SEHNR and CDR2 FQNEAQ (reference sequence). V was shortened by 8 bases and J by 6 bases, with 4 bases between the two germline ends. CDR3 region: CASGAGELFF. DNA for the CDR3: TGTGCCAGCGGTGCCGGGGAGCTGTTTTTT.

J is TRBJ2-1 and V is TRBV7-2; D may be TRBD2 (7 bases). Trimming took 5 bases from V and 9 from J, leaving 17 bases between them. The CDR3 loop spans 14 amino acids. Germline values: CDR1 SGHTA, CDR2 FQGNSA. Here the CDR3 reads CASSPMGGRSEQFF. CDR3 DNA sequence: TGTGCCAGCAGCCCCATGGGGGGGCGGAGTGAGCAGTTCTTC.

As DNA, the CDR3 is TGTGCCAGCAGTTCACGCGCTAGCGGGGTCCCCTCCTACAATGAGCAGTTCTTC. It translates to CASSSRASGVPSYNEQFF. The rearrangement links TRBV9 to TRBJ2-1; TRBD2 matches at 9 bases. Germline V gene lookup returns CDR1 SGDLS and CDR2 YYNGEE. J was trimmed by 0 bases and V by 5 bases; bases with no gene match: 12. This CDR3 has 18 residues.

V usage is TRBV7-2 and J usage is TRBJ1-4, with 7 bases aligning to TRBD1. The CDR3 loop spans 17 amino acids. J lost 8 bases, V lost 0 bases, and 12 bases had no gene match. The germline CDR1 and CDR2 sequences are SGHTA and FQGNSA. The CDR3 here is CASSLAQKGGFGEKLFF. CDR3 nucleotide sequence: TGTGCCAGCAGCTTAGCCCAGAAAGGGGGCTTTGGGGAAAAACTGTTTTTT.

J is TRBJ2-1 and V is TRBV11-2; no reliable D call. V was clipped by 1 base and J by 3 bases, with 1 base between them. CDR1 and CDR2 (germline): SGHAT, FQNNGV. The length of the CDR3 is 12 residues. Written as DNA, the CDR3 is TGTGCCAGCAGCTTAGGCTACAATGAGCAGTTCTTC. Its translation is CASSLGYNEQFF.

The chain employs TRBV7-9 and TRBJ2-7; 7 bases agree with TRBD1. The CDR3 sequence is 16 residues long. CDR1 is SEHNR and CDR2 is FQNEAQ in the germline V gene (reference sequence). V was pared by 4 bases and J by 3 bases, with 12 bases of the junction left unmatched. This chain's CDR3 is CASSSYSGQFSYEQYF. The CDR3 bases are TGTGCCAGCAGCTCCTACTCGGGACAGTTTAGCTACGAGCAGTACTTC.

This chain connects TRBV6-8 to TRBJ2-1, with D possibly matching TRBD1 (6 bases). V lost 4 bases to trimming and J lost 8 bases, with 30 bases between them. From germline, CDR1 is MNHGY and CDR2 SAAAGT. The CDR3 spans 19 residues. The CDR3 protein is CASSSETDTGRPTRHEQFF. As DNA, the CDR3 is TGTGCCAGCAGTTCCGAGACCGATACAGGGCGTCCCACCCGACATGAGCAGTTCTTC.

This chain uses TRBV6-1 with TRBJ1-1; no definite D call. The CDR3 extends over 15 amino acids. The V end lost 7 bases, the J end lost 0 bases, and 15 bases lay between the germline ends. Germline-derived CDR1 and CDR2 are MNHNS and SASEGT. In nucleotides, the CDR3 is TGTGCCAGCACCCCGGAGGGCAGGATGAACACTGAAGCTTTCTTT. Its translation is CASTPEGRMNTEAFF.

The chain couples TRBV19 to TRBJ2-5; D might be TRBD1 or TRBD2, each matching 5 bases. This CDR3 is 15 amino acids long. Per the germline V gene, CDR1 is LNHDA and CDR2 is SQIVND (reference sequence). The germline V and J ends were trimmed by 8 bases and 4 bases, with 20 bases remaining between them. The CDR3 DNA follows: TGTGCCAGTTCTAAACCGGGACCTTCGGGAGAGACCCAGTACTTC. It translates to CASSKPGPSGETQYF. Full variable domain (missing parts from reference TRBV19 and TRBJ2-5): DGGITQSPKYLFRKEGQNVTLSCEQNLNHDAMYWYRQDPGQGLRLIYYSQIVNDFQKGDIAEGYSVSREKKESFPLTVTSAQKNPTAFYLCASSKPGPSGETQYFGPGTRLLVL.

The chain employs TRBV6-4 and TRBJ2-7; the D gene could be TRBD1 or TRBD2 (5 bases each). Germline-derived CDR1 and CDR2 are MRHNA and SNTAGT. This CDR3 contains 16 residues. The V end lost 4 bases, the J end lost 2 bases, and 18 bases lay between the germline ends. This chain's CDR3 is CASSVGRDDSTYEQYF. In DNA, the CDR3 is TGTGCCAGCAGTGTTGGACGGGACGATTCCACCTACGAGCAGTACTTC.

This chain joins TRBV9 and TRBJ2-3; 10 nucleotides match TRBD1. Germline lookup yields CDR1 SGDLS and CDR2 YYNGEE. The CDR3 spans 15 residues. The ends lost 3 bases at V and 3 bases at J; junction bases unmatched: 4. The CDR3 region has the DNA TGTGCCAGCAGCGAGCCGGGACAGGGGACAGATACGCAGTATTTT. It specifies CASSEPGQGTDTQYF.

This chain uses TRBV7-6 with TRBJ2-5; tentative D call: TRBD2 (5 bases). Germline V gene sequence: CDR1 SGHVS, CDR2 FNYEAQ. The V end was cut by 6 bases, the J end by 0 bases, with 14 bases between. This CDR3 comprises 15 residues. CDR3 DNA: TGTGCCAGCAGTATAATCTCGAGGGACCAAGAGACCCAGTACTTC. The encoded protein is CASSIISRDQETQYF.

The CDR3 region is CASSLGPAGVDTQYF. DNA of the CDR3: TGTGCCAGCAGCTTAGGTCCAGCGGGGGTAGATACGCAGTATTTT. V is TRBV7-2 and J is TRBJ2-3; 8 nucleotides match TRBD2. Germline CDR1 reads SGHTA; CDR2 reads FQGNSA. The CDR3 covers 15 residues. After removal of 1 base from V and 5 bases from J, the junction contained 5 bases not matched to a gene.

This clone has only a few counts. The chain has TRBV5-4 and TRBJ2-5, with 8 bases aligning to TRBD1. This CDR3 has 14 residues. CDR1 and CDR2 from the germline V gene are SGHNT and YYREEE (reference sequence). Trimming removed 0 bases from V and 4 bases from J; junction bases left unmatched: 2. CDR3 residues: CASSLGTGLETQYF. Here the CDR3 DNA reads TGTGCCAGCAGCTTGGGGACAGGGTTAGAGACCCAGTACTTC.

This clone is termed large. V is TRBV5-1 and J is TRBJ2-2; possibly TRBD1 for D (6 bases). CDR1 is SGHRS, CDR2 YFSETQ, per germline. The CDR3 contains 15 residues. The germline V and J ends were trimmed by 4 bases and 5 bases, with 15 bases remaining between them. The CDR3 region is CASSLGTSGTGELFF. For the CDR3, the DNA is TGCGCCAGCAGCCTTGGGACATCAGGGACCGGGGAGCTGTTTTTT.

This chain joins TRBV5-4 and TRBJ2-7, with D uncertain. Looked up from germline, CDR1 is SGHNT and CDR2 is YYREEE (reference sequence). The CDR3 is 14 residues long. V was cut by 1 base and J by 4 bases, with 12 bases left in between. This CDR3 reads CASSLTDSSYEQYF. Here the CDR3 DNA reads TGTGCCAGCAGCTTGACAGACTCCTCATACGAGCAGTACTTC. Using reference TRBV5-4 and TRBJ2-7 for the parts outside the CDR3, the full variable domain is ETGVTQSPTHLIKTRGQQVTLRCSSQSGHNTVSWYQQALGQGPQFIFQYYREEENGRGNFPPRFSGLQFPNYSSELNVNALELDDSALYLCASSLTDSSYEQYFGPGTRLTVT.

The chain combines TRBV28 with TRBJ2-7; 9 bases agree with TRBD2. This CDR3 is 13 amino acids long. The V gene end was trimmed by 5 bases and the J gene end by 4 bases; junction bases not matched to a gene: 3. Germline CDR1 MDHEN, CDR2 SYDVKM. In nucleotides, the CDR3 is TGTGCCAGCAGTGCGGGGGGGTTGTACGAGCAGTACTTC. This translates into CASSAGGLYEQYF.

The gene calls are TRBV28 and TRBJ2-1; 11 bases align to TRBD1. Germline V CDR1 and CDR2: MDHEN, SYDVKM. The CDR3 is 14 residues long. The trim removed 11 bases at V and 8 bases at J, leaving 11 bases unmatched. The CDR3 sequence is CAARTGGDSDEQFF. The CDR3, as DNA: TGTGCCGCCAGGACAGGGGGCGATTCTGATGAGCAGTTCTTC. The full variable domain, rest sourced from reference TRBV28 and TRBJ2-1, is DVKVTQSSRYLVKRTGEKVFLECVQDMDHENMFWYRQDPGLGLRLIYFSYDVKMKEKGDIPEGYSVSREKKERFSLILESASTNQTSMYLCAARTGGDSDEQFFGPGTRLTVL.

This clone came up once. J is TRBJ2-7 and V is TRBV28; TRBD2 aligns across 8 bases. Per the germline V gene, CDR1 is MDHEN and CDR2 is SYDVKM. The J segment lost 4 bases and the V segment lost 6 bases, leaving 11 bases of the junction unmatched. The CDR3 runs 15 residues. The CDR3 loop is CASSLGRGDAYEQYF. The CDR3 nucleotides are TGTGCCAGCAGCCTTGGGCGGGGGGACGCATACGAGCAGTACTTC.

This clone was seen more than once but under ten times. The genes are TRBV9 and TRBJ1-1; tentative D call: TRBD1 (5 bases). CDR3 length: 13 amino acids. Germline V gene lookup returns CDR1 SGDLS and CDR2 YYNGEE. Between the trimmed V and J ends, which lost 0 bases and 7 bases, there was a span of 10 bases. This CDR3 reads CASSVAVTDEAFF. The CDR3, as DNA: TGTGCCAGCAGCGTAGCCGTGACAGATGAAGCTTTCTTT. The full variable domain, completed using reference TRBV9 and TRBJ1-1, is DSGVTQTPKHLITATGQRVTLRCSPRSGDLSVYWYQQSLDQGLQFLIQYYNGEERAKGNILERFSAQQFPDLHSELNLSSLELGDSALYFCASSVAVTDEAFFGQGTRLTVV.

The chain has TRBV5-6 and TRBJ2-2; D unresolved. The CDR3 contains 14 residues. In germline, CDR1 is SGHDT, CDR2 YYEEEE. V was trimmed by 0 bases and J by 4 bases, leaving 7 bases between them. CDR3 region: CASSLVLITGELFF. The DNA for the CDR3 is TGTGCCAGCAGCTTGGTACTGATCACCGGGGAGCTGTTTTTT.